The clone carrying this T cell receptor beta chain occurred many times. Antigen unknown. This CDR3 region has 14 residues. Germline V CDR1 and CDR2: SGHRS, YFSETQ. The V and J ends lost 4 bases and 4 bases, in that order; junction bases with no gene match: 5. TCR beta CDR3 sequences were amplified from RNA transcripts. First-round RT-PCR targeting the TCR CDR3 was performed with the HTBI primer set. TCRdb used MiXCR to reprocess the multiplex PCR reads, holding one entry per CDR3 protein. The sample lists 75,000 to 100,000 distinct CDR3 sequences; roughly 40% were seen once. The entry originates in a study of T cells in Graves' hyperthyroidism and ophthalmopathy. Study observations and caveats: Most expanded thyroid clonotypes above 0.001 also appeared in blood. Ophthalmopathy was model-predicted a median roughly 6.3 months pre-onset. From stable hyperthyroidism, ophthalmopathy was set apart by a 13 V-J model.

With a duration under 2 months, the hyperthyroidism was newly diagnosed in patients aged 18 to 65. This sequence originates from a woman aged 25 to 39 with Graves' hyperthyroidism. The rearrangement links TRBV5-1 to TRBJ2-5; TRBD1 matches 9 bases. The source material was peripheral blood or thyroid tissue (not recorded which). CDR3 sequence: CASSPGQGGETQYF. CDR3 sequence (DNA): TGCGCCAGCAGCCCGGGACAGGGCGGAGAGACCCAGTACTTC.